One and the same sample provided the 16 T cell receptor beta chains below, sequenced in a study of CD8 T cells in Susac syndrome. 0.5 to 1 ug RNA was reverse transcribed with random hexamers. TCRdb reprocessed the immunoSEQ multiplex PCR reads via MiXCR and lists one record per CDR3 protein. The sample contains 110,000 or so distinct CDR3 sequences, approximately 90% of which appear only once. Source material: CD8+ T cells from PBMCs. These receptors were collected from a human donor in good health.

The rearrangement links TRBV29-1 to TRBJ1-2; D may be TRBD1 (5 bases). CDR1 and CDR2 from the germline V gene are SQVTM and ANQGSEA. The CDR3 has 11 amino acids. V was cut by 8 bases and J by 8 bases, with 15 bases left in between. This CDR3 reads CSCRELGGYTF. The CDR3 bases are TGCAGCTGCAGGGAGCTAGGCGGCTACACCTTC.

The V and J genes are TRBV5-1 and TRBJ1-2, with a weak D call TRBD1 (5 bases). The V gene lost 6 bases and the J gene lost 3 bases, with 12 bases spanning the gap. Germline V gene lookup returns CDR1 SGHRS and CDR2 YFSETQ. The CDR3 sequence is 13 residues long. The CDR3 sequence is CASTYRGDYGYTF. The CDR3 DNA reads TGCGCCAGCACCTATAGGGGTGACTATGGCTACACCTTC.

The chain carries TRBV6-2 or TRBV6-3 and TRBJ2-1; 10 bases align to TRBD1. The CDR3 totals 13 residues. Germline assignment: CDR1 MNHEY and CDR2 SVGEGT. Unmatched junction bases numbered 6, after V lost 6 bases and J lost 10 bases. DNA of the CDR3: TGTGCCAGCAGACTGACAGGGGGCAACGAGCAGTTCTTC. Translation: CASRLTGGNEQFF.

This clonotype was seen only once. This chain links TRBV29-1 with TRBJ2-7; no reliable D call. V lost 4 bases, J lost 3 bases, and 13 bases lay in between. CDR1 and CDR2 from the germline V gene are SQVTM and ANQGSEA. The CDR3 sequence is 13 residues long. Here the CDR3 DNA reads TGCAGCGTTGTTTTGGCCGCCAGCTACGAGCAGTACTTC. Translated: CSVVLAASYEQYF.

The chain is built from TRBV12-3 or TRBV12-4 and TRBJ1-2; no reliable D call. Trimming removed 3 bases at V and 1 base at J, with 6 bases between. The CDR3 is 13 residues long. CDR3 coding DNA: TGTGCCAGCAGTTTGGCGAGTAACTATGGCTACACCTTC. Translating gives CASSLASNYGYTF.

The chain recombines TRBV5-6 with TRBJ1-2; D gene ambiguous. The ends were cut back, 0 bases at V and 0 bases at J, with 12 bases in the middle. This CDR3 comprises 16 residues. Germline CDR1 and CDR2: SGHDT and YYEEEE. The CDR3 sequence is CASSLVFLLANYGYTF. In DNA, the CDR3 is TGTGCCAGCAGCTTGGTGTTTTTGTTGGCTAACTATGGCTACACCTTC.

J is TRBJ1-2 and V is TRBV28; D remains ambiguous. Trimming removed 3 bases from V and 2 bases from J, with 10 bases in between. The CDR3 extends over 14 amino acids. Germline-derived CDR1 and CDR2 are MDHEN and SYDVKM. CDR3 sequence reads: CASSFFAENYGYTF. In DNA form, the CDR3 reads TGTGCCAGCAGTTTTTTCGCGGAAAACTATGGCTACACCTTC.

The chain carries TRBV18 and TRBJ1-2; weak D call: TRBD1 (5 bases). V was pared by 6 bases and J by 8 bases, with 16 bases between. The germline V gene has CDR1 KGHSH and CDR2 LQKENI. This CDR3 has 13 residues. Written as DNA, the CDR3 is TGTGCCAGCTCTTCGGGAGGGACCATGGGCTACACCTTC. It codes for CASSSGGTMGYTF.

V usage is TRBV30 and J usage is TRBJ1-1; 7 bases are a match to TRBD1. V gave up 2 bases and J gave up 1 base; unmatched junction bases: 1. Per the germline V gene, CDR1 is GTSNPN and CDR2 is SVGIG (reference sequence). The CDR3 is 13 residues long. Here the CDR3 reads CAWSNRGNTEAFF. CDR3 DNA sequence: TGTGCCTGGAGTAACAGGGGGAACACTGAAGCTTTCTTT.

This clonotype has a single count. The chain recombines TRBV7-9 with TRBJ2-1; 7 bases are a match to TRBD2. This CDR3 has 14 amino acids. V gave up 2 bases and J gave up 6 bases; unmatched junction bases: 4. CDR1 is SEHNR, CDR2 FQNEAQ, per germline (reference sequence). Written as DNA, the CDR3 is TGTGCCAGCAGCTTACAGGGCGGGGGCAATGAGCAGTTCTTC. This codes for CASSLQGGGNEQFF.

The gene calls are TRBV5-1 and TRBJ2-7, with 8 positions matching TRBD1. Germline CDR1 and CDR2: SGHRS and YFSETQ. This CDR3 spans 15 amino acids. The V gene end was trimmed by 0 bases and the J gene end by 0 bases; junction bases not matched to a gene: 2. This chain's CDR3 is CASSLDGQGSYEQYF. The CDR3, as DNA: TGCGCCAGCAGCTTGGACGGACAGGGCTCCTACGAGCAGTACTTC. The whole variable domain, filled in from reference TRBV5-1 and TRBJ2-7, reads KAGVTQTPRYLIKTRGQQVTLSCSPISGHRSVSWYQQTPGQGLQFLFEYFSETQRNKGNFPGRFSGRQFSNSRSEMNVSTLELGDSALYLCASSLDGQGSYEQYFGPGTRLTVT.

This clonotype was recorded only once. The V gene is TRBV19, the J gene TRBJ2-3, with a weak D call TRBD1 (6 bases). The V end lost 6 bases, the J end lost 1 base, and 11 bases lay between the germline ends. The germline CDR1 and CDR2 sequences are LNHDA and SQIVND (reference sequence). The length of the CDR3 is 14 residues. This chain's CDR3 is CASRPRGGTDTQYF. The CDR3 DNA follows: TGTGCCAGTAGACCCAGGGGCGGCACAGATACGCAGTATTTT.

The chain employs TRBV4-3 and TRBJ1-5; no clear D gene. Germline V gives CDR1 LGHNA, CDR2 YSLEER. Trimming took off 1 base at V and 0 bases at J, with 10 bases between the two ends. The CDR3 is made up of 16 amino acids. The CDR3 protein is CASSQGVPGSNQPQHF. For the CDR3, the DNA is TGCGCCAGCAGCCAAGGGGTTCCCGGTAGCAATCAGCCCCAGCATTTT.

The chain uses TRBV29-1 and TRBJ1-2; perhaps TRBD1 as D (5 bases). V dropped 6 bases and J dropped 4 bases, with 15 bases sitting between them. The CDR3 covers 13 residues. Germline CDR1 and CDR2: SQVTM and ANQGSEA. Written as DNA, the CDR3 is TGCAGCGTCGAGTGGGACTTTACCTATGGCTACACCTTC. It yields the protein CSVEWDFTYGYTF.

The chain links TRBV20-1 to TRBJ1-2; TRBD1 aligns across 8 bases. The ends lost 5 bases at V and 8 bases at J; junction bases unmatched: 7. The CDR3 is made up of 12 amino acids. The germline gives CDR1 DFQATT, CDR2 SNEGSKA (reference sequence). The DNA of the CDR3 is TGCAGTGCTTCGGACAGGGACGTGGGCTACACCTTC. This gives the protein CSASDRDVGYTF.

J is TRBJ1-1 and V is TRBV30; TRBD1 matches at 8 bases. The J segment lost 5 bases and the V segment lost 2 bases, leaving 10 bases of the junction unmatched. Germline lookup yields CDR1 GTSNPN and CDR2 SVGIG (reference sequence). The CDR3 consists of 15 residues. The CDR3 nucleotides are TGTGCCTGGAGTCCCCCGGACAGGGAGGGAACTGAAGCTTTCTTT. Protein sequence: CAWSPPDREGTEAFF.